Below, 31 T cell receptor beta chains from the same sample are listed, as sequenced in a study of cytomegalovirus exposure and HLA in healthy donors. PCR amplification relied on 60 Vbeta primers (plus 13 Jbeta primers). The repertoire was sequenced with immunoSEQ multiplex PCR; TCRdb's copy has only in-frame clones and lacks some. The sample yields 150,000 or so clones, approximately 82% seen once. The specimen sequenced was PBMCs. The receptor source for this set is a woman aged 40 to 50 in good health and CMV-seronegative.

This chain connects TRBV7-9 to TRBJ1-5; weak D call: TRBD1 (6 bases). The ends were cut back, 4 bases at V and 6 bases at J, with 10 bases in the middle. CDR3 length: 13 residues. The germline gives CDR1 SEHNR, CDR2 FQNEAQ (reference sequence). The CDR3 DNA reads TGTGCCAGCAGCTCAGGGGTGTCTCAGCCCCAGCATTTT. It translates to CASSSGVSQPQHF.

V usage is TRBV11-2 and J usage is TRBJ2-7; 8 bases fit TRBD2. Germline CDR1 reads SGHAT; CDR2 reads FQNNGV. The CDR3 contains 17 residues. V was pared by 1 base and J by 3 bases, with 11 bases of the junction left unmatched. The CDR3 sequence: CASSLGPTGGLIYEQYF. Here the CDR3 DNA reads TGTGCCAGCAGCTTAGGTCCCACGGGAGGGCTAATCTACGAGCAGTACTTC.

V usage is TRBV5-1 and J usage is TRBJ1-2, with 8 bases aligning to TRBD1. V shed 0 bases and J 5 bases; nucleotides not matched to a gene: 12. Germline V gives CDR1 SGHRS, CDR2 YFSETQ. This CDR3 is built from 17 residues. The CDR3 DNA is TGCGCCAGCAGCTTGGGTGCTCGGGCAGGGGGCGTATATGGCTACACCTTC. Protein sequence: CASSLGARAGGVYGYTF.

This clone was seen only once. The chain combines TRBV10-3 with TRBJ1-1; 10 bases are a match to TRBD1. Germline CDR1 is ENHRY and CDR2 is SYGVKD. J gave up 8 bases and V 6 bases, and 9 bases lay outside the gene matches. This CDR3 comprises 14 residues. CDR3 residues: CAIRGQGRALEAFF. CDR3 sequence (DNA): TGTGCCATCAGGGGACAGGGGCGGGCACTGGAAGCTTTCTTT.

This clone was observed a single time. The J gene is TRBJ1-1, the V gene TRBV4-1, with D uncertain. Germline CDR1 and CDR2: MGHRA and YSYEKL. The germline V and J ends were trimmed by 4 bases and 4 bases, with 10 bases remaining between them. The CDR3 is 13 residues long. The DNA for the CDR3 is TGCGCCAGCAGCCCCCGGGTTTTCACTGAAGCTTTCTTT. This sequence encodes CASSPRVFTEAFF.

The V gene is TRBV5-1, the J gene TRBJ2-5, with D perhaps matching TRBD1 (6 bases). V gave up 4 bases and J gave up 3 bases, with 10 bases separating them. This CDR3 has 13 amino acids. CDR1 is SGHRS, CDR2 YFSETQ, per germline. The CDR3 sequence is CASSEGGKETQYF. CDR3 coding DNA: TGCGCCAGCAGCGAAGGGGGAAAAGAGACCCAGTACTTC. The complete variable domain, with remaining parts taken from reference TRBV5-1 and TRBJ2-5, reads KAGVTQTPRYLIKTRGQQVTLSCSPISGHRSVSWYQQTPGQGLQFLFEYFSETQRNKGNFPGRFSGRQFSNSRSEMNVSTLELGDSALYLCASSEGGKETQYFGPGTRLLVL.

The chain recombines TRBV15 with TRBJ2-7; 8 bases are shared with TRBD2. The CDR3 is made up of 15 amino acids. Germline V gene data show CDR1 as LNHNV and CDR2 as YYDKDF (reference sequence). V shed 4 bases, J shed 3 bases, and the junction held 8 bases outside the gene matches. This chain's CDR3 is CATSKPGLDNYEQYF. Written as DNA, the CDR3 is TGTGCCACCAGCAAACCGGGACTAGATAACTACGAGCAGTACTTC. The entire variable domain, with the rest obtained from reference TRBV15 and TRBJ2-7, is as follows: DAMVIQNPRYQVTQFGKPVTLSCSQTLNHNVMYWYQQKSSQAPKLLFHYYDKDFNNEADTPDNFQSRRPNTSFCFLDIRSPGLGDTAMYLCATSKPGLDNYEQYFGPGTRLTVT.

The chain has TRBV18 and TRBJ2-4; 8 bases map to TRBD1. Germline V gives CDR1 KGHSH, CDR2 LQKENI. The CDR3 is 11 residues long. After removal of 3 bases from V and 16 bases from J, the junction contained 5 bases not matched to a gene. CDR3: CASSPETGVYF. The CDR3 bases are TGTGCCAGCTCACCCGAGACAGGGGTTTACTTC.

This clone has a handful of counts. The chain has TRBV11-2 and TRBJ2-7; no clear D gene. There are 14 residues in the CDR3. Germline V gene data show CDR1 as SGHAT and CDR2 as FQNNGV. With 0 bases removed from V and 2 bases from J, the gap between germline ends came to 8 bases. The CDR3 loop reads CASSLDYQTYEQYF. The CDR3 DNA sequence: TGTGCCAGCAGCTTAGACTACCAAACCTACGAGCAGTACTTC.

Details on this clone: An end of the junction does not agree with germline; a read error may underlie this. This chain connects TRBV6-5 to TRBJ1-2, with D perhaps TRBD1 (5 bases). The CDR3 consists of 15 residues. Germline CDR1 reads MNHEY; CDR2 reads SVGAGI. CDR3 DNA sequence: TGTGCCAGCAATTACGTTGGGAGGGGCGGCTATGGCTACACCTTC. This codes for CASNYVGRGGYGYTF.

The chain carries TRBV19 and TRBJ2-7; no definite D call. Looked up from germline, CDR1 is LNHDA and CDR2 is SQIVND (reference sequence). V lost 3 bases to trimming and J lost 4 bases, with 10 bases between them. This CDR3 is built from 13 residues. CDR3 in amino acids: CASSMSSVYEQYF. CDR3 coding DNA: TGTGCCAGTAGTATGAGTTCCGTATACGAGCAGTACTTC.

The chain has TRBV7-2 and TRBJ2-2; a possible D gene is TRBD1 (5 bases). This CDR3 spans 16 amino acids. From germline, CDR1 is SGHTA and CDR2 FQGNSA. The V gene lost 4 bases and the J gene lost 6 bases, with 18 bases spanning the gap. The DNA of the CDR3 is TGTGCCAGCAGCTATTTTGGACCTAGGGGATCCGGGGAGCTGTTTTTT. Residues: CASSYFGPRGSGELFF.

The chain carries TRBV18 and TRBJ1-1; 9 bases are a match to TRBD1. This CDR3 contains 18 residues. Germline V gene lookup returns CDR1 KGHSH and CDR2 LQKENI. Unmatched junction bases numbered 16, after V lost 1 base and J lost 7 bases. CDR3 sequence reads: CASSPLVPGTGKKDEAFF. DNA for the CDR3: TGTGCCAGCTCACCACTAGTCCCCGGGACAGGGAAGAAGGATGAAGCTTTCTTT.

The chain has TRBV7-2 and TRBJ1-2; D is ambiguous. Germline CDR1 and CDR2: SGHTA and FQGNSA. V gave up 2 bases and J gave up 5 bases, with 12 bases separating them. The CDR3 loop spans 14 amino acids. CDR3 amino acids: CASSLSSGEYGYTF. Written as DNA, the CDR3 is TGTGCCAGCAGCTTATCATCCGGGGAGTATGGCTACACCTTC.

The chain employs TRBV4-2 and TRBJ2-2; a weak D match, TRBD2 (5 bases). V lost 2 bases and J 5 bases, leaving 6 bases between the germline ends. CDR1 is LGHNA, CDR2 YNFKEQ, per germline. The CDR3 runs to 13 residues. The CDR3 here is CASSQRGTGELFF. DNA of the CDR3: TGTGCCAGCAGCCAACGGGGAACCGGGGAGCTGTTTTTT.

V usage is TRBV11-2 and J usage is TRBJ2-7; 9 nucleotides align to TRBD1. Losses at the gene ends were 6 bases for V and 4 bases for J; bases not matched to a gene: 10. CDR3 size: 15 residues. Germline CDR1 is SGHAT and CDR2 is FQNNGV. The CDR3 region is CASRLTGGVGYEQYF. In DNA form, the CDR3 reads TGTGCCAGCAGACTTACAGGGGGCGTTGGTTACGAGCAGTACTTC.

The chain links TRBV4-3 to TRBJ2-5, with D tentatively TRBD2 (5 bases). The J call may be faulty, since TRBJ2-7 better matches the DNA end. The germline gives CDR1 LGHNA, CDR2 YSLEER. This CDR3 contains 15 residues. Here the CDR3 reads CASSQASQRPYEQYF. CDR3 DNA: TGCGCCAGCAGCCAAGCCTCGCAGCGGCCCTACGAGCAGTACTTC.

The rearrangement joins TRBV28 to TRBJ1-5; no reliable D call. The V gene lost 6 bases and the J gene lost 4 bases, with 16 bases spanning the gap. Germline CDR1 is MDHEN and CDR2 is SYDVKM. The CDR3 sequence is 15 residues long. The CDR3 DNA reads TGTGCCAGCAGCGTATCGGGAAAGGGAAATCAGCCCCAGCATTTT. Amino acid sequence: CASSVSGKGNQPQHF.

This clone was counted only a few times. The chain has TRBV11-2 and TRBJ2-1; D not resolved. The CDR3 is 16 residues long. V dropped 6 bases and J dropped 3 bases, with 18 bases sitting between them. Germline CDR1 SGHAT, CDR2 FQNNGV. The CDR3 loop reads CASRQLSGSIYNEQFF. In DNA, the CDR3 is TGTGCCAGCAGGCAACTCTCGGGTTCTATCTACAATGAGCAGTTCTTC.

The chain employs TRBV28 and TRBJ2-1; 15 bases are shared with TRBD2. This CDR3 contains 18 residues. Germline V lookup: CDR1 MDHEN, CDR2 SYDVKM. V lost 1 base, J lost 5 bases, and 6 bases stayed unmatched. CDR3 protein: CASSLSPGLAGGDNEQFF. CDR3 DNA sequence: TGTGCCAGCAGTTTATCCCCCGGACTAGCGGGAGGGGACAATGAGCAGTTCTTC.

This clone was observed a handful of times. The rearrangement uses TRBV5-1 and TRBJ2-7; perhaps TRBD2 as D (5 bases). The CDR3 has 14 amino acids. Trimming pared 5 bases from V and 2 bases from J, leaving 14 bases between. The germline V gene has CDR1 SGHRS and CDR2 YFSETQ. CDR3 sequence (DNA): TGCGCCAGCAGGTCAACTAGTCATGCCTACGAGCAGTACTTC. Translated: CASRSTSHAYEQYF.

V usage is TRBV28 and J usage is TRBJ1-1; D uncertain. With 2 bases removed from V and 5 bases from J, the gap between germline ends came to 12 bases. The CDR3 is 14 amino acids. The germline gives CDR1 MDHEN, CDR2 SYDVKM. The CDR3 nucleotides read TGTGCCAGCAGTTTAATCGGGATGTGGACTGAAGCTTTCTTT. Residues: CASSLIGMWTEAFF.

The genes are TRBV9 and TRBJ2-7, with 14 bases matching TRBD2. This CDR3 spans 16 amino acids. CDR1 and CDR2 from the germline V gene are SGDLS and YYNGEE. Trimming cost V 4 bases and J 3 bases; bases outside gene matches: 6. The CDR3 DNA follows: TGTGCCAGCAGCCCGGGACTAGCGGGAGTGGGCTACGAGCAGTACTTC. Protein product: CASSPGLAGVGYEQYF.

The chain employs TRBV7-2 and TRBJ2-7; TRBD2 matches at 15 bases. Trimming removed 4 bases from V and 4 bases from J; junction bases left unmatched: 5. The length of the CDR3 is 16 residues. The germline CDR1 and CDR2 sequences are SGHTA and FQGNSA. CDR3 bases: TGTGCCAGCAGCTCAGGGACTAGCGGGAGGCGGTACGAGCAGTACTTC. This translates into CASSSGTSGRRYEQYF.

As concerns this clone: This may stem from a read error, because a much larger clone lies one nucleotide away. The chain combines TRBV5-4 with TRBJ2-7; 7 bases fit TRBD1. V trimming: 2 bases; J trimming: 2 bases; junction bases outside the gene matches: 1. This CDR3 comprises 13 residues. CDR1 and CDR2 (germline): SGHNT, YYREEE (reference sequence). In DNA form, the CDR3 reads TGTGCCAGCAGCTTTGGACAGGCCTACGAGCAGTACTTC. Amino acid sequence: CASSFGQAYEQYF.

V and J are TRBV9 and TRBJ1-1; D is possibly TRBD1 (5 bases). This CDR3 contains 13 residues. Per the germline V gene, CDR1 is SGDLS and CDR2 is YYNGEE. V dropped 4 bases and J dropped 7 bases, with 14 bases sitting between them. The CDR3 loop is CASSRDSHREAFF. The CDR3 DNA sequence: TGTGCCAGCAGCCGAGACAGTCACCGTGAAGCTTTCTTT.

The chain links TRBV27 to TRBJ2-3; TRBD1 matches 9 bases. Losses at the gene ends were 5 bases for V and 1 base for J; bases not matched to a gene: 10. Germline CDR1 MNHEY, CDR2 SMNVEV (reference sequence). This CDR3 region has 17 residues. CDR3 DNA sequence: TGTGCCAGCAGTCTCTTACAGGGGGCGCGTGGCACAGATACGCAGTATTTT. It yields the protein CASSLLQGARGTDTQYF.

The chain has TRBV19 and TRBJ2-3; tentatively, D is TRBD1 (5 bases). The V gene's germline CDR1 is LNHDA and CDR2 SQIVND (reference sequence). The CDR3 has 13 amino acids. Trimming cost V 4 bases and J 3 bases, with 8 bases left between them. CDR3 region: CASSRTWTDTQYF. In DNA, the CDR3 is TGTGCCAGTAGTAGGACATGGACAGATACGCAGTATTTT.

The J gene is TRBJ2-1, the V gene TRBV6-5; 8 bases align to TRBD1. Germline V gene data show CDR1 as MNHEY and CDR2 as SVGAGI. This CDR3 contains 12 residues. Losses at the gene ends were 5 bases for V and 8 bases for J; bases not matched to a gene: 2. Here the CDR3 reads CASSRTGYEQFF. The CDR3 coding sequence is TGTGCCAGCAGTCGGACAGGGTATGAGCAGTTCTTC.

This clone has only a few counts. The rearrangement joins TRBV6-5 to TRBJ2-2, with 7 nucleotides matching TRBD1. Germline V CDR1 and CDR2: MNHEY, SVGAGI. J was trimmed by 2 bases and V by 10 bases; bases with no gene match: 7. CDR3 size: 14 residues. CDR3 residues: CATTRDSNTGELFF. The CDR3 DNA reads as TGTGCCACCACCCGGGACAGTAACACCGGGGAGCTGTTTTTT.

This sequence joins TRBV27 and TRBJ1-1; unclear D gene. The CDR3 spans 14 residues. Germline CDR1 MNHEY, CDR2 SMNVEV (reference sequence). With 8 bases removed from V and 0 bases from J, the gap between germline ends came to 13 bases. The CDR3 is CASAWGGVNTEAFF. The CDR3 coding sequence is TGTGCCAGCGCGTGGGGAGGCGTGAACACTGAAGCTTTCTTT.